Below are 20 T cell receptor beta chains sequenced from a single sample in a study of CD8 T cells in ankylosing spondylitis (dated by TCRdb to 2016 to 2017). Library creation used 5' RACE. TCRdb lists the instrument as Illumina HiSeq 2500. The public reads were reanalyzed by TCRdb: fastp trimming at Q25, MiXCR alignment, in-frame beta chains only. Every entry covers one CDR3 protein and lists the most common genes and DNA from its rows. The sample data list about 96,000 distinct CDR3 sequences, and 27% of these were observed just once. The biggest ten clones account for approximately 59% of the sample. The source material was blood, either unsorted or a sorted T cell fraction (not recorded which). Every receptor here comes from a male donor with ankylosing spondylitis or in good health (not recorded which).

This clonotype has a count of ten or more. Its ends do not fully match the called genes, so a read error is possible. The chain employs TRBV5-1 and TRBJ1-1; D is ambiguous. The CDR3 is 12 residues long. Germline V CDR1 and CDR2: SGHRS, YFSETQ. The DNA for the CDR3 is TGTGCCAGCAGTTTGGTAGGCACTGAAGCTTTCTTT. It encodes CASSLVGTEAFF.

The rearrangement joins TRBV5-1 to TRBJ2-7; D not certain. CDR3 length: 19 amino acids. V shed 0 bases and J shed 2 bases, with 24 bases lying between them. Germline V gives CDR1 SGHRS, CDR2 YFSETQ. The CDR3, as DNA: TGCGCCAGCAGCTTGGACTACCCATTGGCCCCACTAAGAACCTACGAGCAGTACTTC. It encodes CASSLDYPLAPLRTYEQYF. The complete variable domain, with remaining parts taken from reference TRBV5-1 and TRBJ2-7, reads KAGVTQTPRYLIKTRGQQVTLSCSPISGHRSVSWYQQTPGQGLQFLFEYFSETQRNKGNFPGRFSGRQFSNSRSEMNVSTLELGDSALYLCASSLDYPLAPLRTYEQYFGPGTRLTVT.

J is TRBJ1-2 and V is TRBV6-6, with unresolved D. Germline V gene lookup returns CDR1 MNHNY and CDR2 SVGAGI (reference sequence). This CDR3 region has 13 residues. Trimming removed 6 bases at V and 4 bases at J, with 12 bases between. CDR3 sequence reads: CASRAESLYGYTF. The CDR3 bases are TGTGCCAGCAGGGCAGAGAGTCTCTATGGCTACACCTTC.

V usage is TRBV20-1 and J usage is TRBJ2-1; perhaps TRBD1 as D (6 bases). Germline V CDR1 and CDR2: DFQATT, SNEGSKA (reference sequence). V lost 5 bases to trimming and J lost 0 bases, with 11 bases between them. There are 14 residues in the CDR3. The CDR3 nucleotides read TGCAGTGCTCCCGGGACACGCTCCTACAATGAGCAGTTCTTC. As protein: CSAPGTRSYNEQFF.

This clonotype was picked up a small number of times. This chain links TRBV5-1 with TRBJ2-3, with 7 nucleotides matching TRBD2. The V gene end was trimmed by 1 base and the J gene end by 6 bases; junction bases not matched to a gene: 8. The CDR3 is made up of 15 amino acids. The germline CDR1 and CDR2 sequences are SGHRS and YFSETQ. The DNA for the CDR3 is TGCGCCAGCAGCTTGTCCAGCGGGGCACCGGATACGCAGTATTTT. Its translation is CASSLSSGAPDTQYF.

The chain couples TRBV7-9 to TRBJ2-7, with 11 bases lining up with TRBD1. The CDR3 has 13 residues. Looked up from germline, CDR1 is SEHNR and CDR2 is FQNEAQ (reference sequence). V lost 9 bases and J lost 6; bases outside the gene matches: 7. This CDR3 reads CASTGTGGAEQYF. The CDR3, as DNA: TGTGCCAGTACCGGGACAGGGGGAGCCGAGCAGTACTTC. Drawing the rest from reference TRBV7-9 and TRBJ2-7, the complete variable domain is DTGVSQNPRHKITKRGQNVTFRCDPISEHNRLYWYRQTLGQGPEFLTYFQNEAQLEKSRLLSDRFSAERPKGSFSTLEIQRTEQGDSAMYLCASTGTGGAEQYFGPGTRLTVT.

This clonotype has only a few counts. This sequence joins TRBV5-6 and TRBJ2-1; no firm D call. This CDR3 spans 13 amino acids. Trimming cost V 5 bases and J 5 bases, with 11 bases left between them. Germline V gives CDR1 SGHDT, CDR2 YYEEEE. The CDR3 sequence: CASSDRRNNEQFF. CDR3 coding DNA: TGTGCCAGCAGTGACCGGCGAAACAATGAGCAGTTCTTC.

As regards this clonotype: An end of the junction does not agree with germline; a read error may underlie this. The chain's CDR3 is CASSLASGALTYDEQFF. CDR3 DNA: TGTGCCAGCAGTCTCGCTAGCGGGGCACTTACCTACGATGAGCAGTTCTTC. The chain links TRBV18 to TRBJ2-1; TRBD2 aligns across 9 bases. The CDR3 loop spans 17 amino acids. From germline, CDR1 is KGHSH and CDR2 LQKENI.

V and J are TRBV29-1 and TRBJ2-1; 7 bases are a match to TRBD2. Germline CDR1 reads SQVTM; CDR2 reads ANQGSEA. Losses at the gene ends were 1 base for V and 8 bases for J; bases not matched to a gene: 8. This CDR3 is 14 amino acids long. For the CDR3, the DNA is TGCAGCGTTGAAGCTCGCGGGAGAGTTGATGAGCAGTTCTTC. As protein: CSVEARGRVDEQFF.

This chain uses TRBV24-1 with TRBJ2-1; D is uncertain. The CDR3 extends over 13 amino acids. Deletions cut 2 bases from V and 4 bases from J, with 5 bases between. Germline CDR1 reads KGHDR; CDR2 reads SFDVKD. The CDR3 is CATSDYKYNEQFF. The CDR3 DNA follows: TGTGCCACCAGTGATTATAAGTACAATGAGCAGTTCTTC.

This clonotype was seen at least ten times. V is TRBV20-1 and J is TRBJ2-1; 7 positions agree with TRBD2. This CDR3 comprises 13 residues. Germline loops: CDR1 DFQATT, CDR2 SNEGSKA (reference sequence). The chain's CDR3 is CSERDRPRGEQFF. CDR3 DNA: TGCAGCGAGCGGGATAGACCTCGTGGTGAGCAGTTCTTC.

The chain uses TRBV3-1 and TRBJ2-2; TRBD1 or TRBD2 may be the D gene (6 bases each). The germline V gene encodes CDR1 LGHDT and CDR2 YNNKEL (reference sequence). The CDR3 loop spans 19 amino acids. V dropped 2 bases and J dropped 0 bases, with 19 bases sitting between them. Written as DNA, the CDR3 is TGTGCCAGCAGCCAATTCATGCTCGGGGGCCTAACGAACACCGGGGAGCTGTTTTTT. Protein: CASSQFMLGGLTNTGELFF.

The gene calls are TRBV29-1 and TRBJ2-1, with a tentative D call TRBD2 (5 bases). V lost 4 bases and J lost 1, with 11 bases in between. The germline CDR1 and CDR2 sequences are SQVTM and ANQGSEA. The CDR3 totals 14 residues. CDR3 nucleotide sequence: TGCAGCGTTGTCGGGCGGGTATCCTACAATGAGCAGTTCTTC. This sequence encodes CSVVGRVSYNEQFF.

The J gene is TRBJ2-5, the V gene TRBV7-2, with D uncertain. Between the trimmed V and J ends, which lost 2 bases and 3 bases, there was a span of 7 bases. CDR1 and CDR2 from the germline V gene are SGHTA and FQGNSA. The CDR3 has 13 residues. CDR3 bases: TGTGCCAGCAGCTTAAGCGTTAAAGAGACCCAGTACTTC. This translates into CASSLSVKETQYF.

This chain joins TRBV15 and TRBJ1-5; no definite D call. CDR3 length: 14 residues. V was trimmed by 8 bases and J by 4 bases, leaving 15 bases between them. Per the germline V gene, CDR1 is LNHNV and CDR2 is YYDKDF (reference sequence). Written as DNA, the CDR3 is TGTGCCACCCACGCGGGGAGGCAAAATCAGCCCCAGCATTTT. Encoded protein: CATHAGRQNQPQHF.

This chain links TRBV7-3 with TRBJ2-7, with 13 positions matching TRBD2. The CDR3 consists of 18 residues. Unmatched junction bases numbered 10, after V lost 3 bases and J lost 2 bases. Germline assignment: CDR1 SGHTA and CDR2 FQGTGA. The CDR3 loop is CASSLPGTSGTHTYEQYF. The CDR3 region has the DNA TGTGCCAGCAGCTTGCCCGGGACTAGCGGGACACACACCTACGAGCAGTACTTC.

This clonotype was detected only a few times. The CDR3 DNA is TGTGCCAGCAGTACATATTCAGCAGATACGCAGTATTTT. It specifies CASSTYSADTQYF. This chain joins TRBV12-3 or TRBV12-4 and TRBJ2-3, with no clear D. This CDR3 comprises 13 residues. V dropped 5 bases and J dropped 4 bases, with 10 bases sitting between them.

The sample holds a few counts of this clonotype. The chain couples TRBV7-8 to TRBJ2-2, with D perhaps matching TRBD1 or TRBD2 (5 bases each). This CDR3 comprises 15 residues. The V end lost 2 bases, the J end lost 1 base, and 8 bases lay between the germline ends. The germline V gene encodes CDR1 SGHVS and CDR2 FQNEAQ. CDR3 residues: CASSLMRGNTGELFF. The CDR3, as DNA: TGTGCCAGCAGCTTAATGAGGGGGAACACCGGGGAGCTGTTTTTT.

The gene calls are TRBV7-9 and TRBJ1-3; D is ambiguous. The germline V gene has CDR1 SEHNR and CDR2 FQNEAQ (reference sequence). V lost 3 bases to trimming and J lost 4 bases, with 7 bases between them. The CDR3 extends over 13 amino acids. The CDR3 DNA is TGTGCCAGCAGCTTTTCGGAAGGAAACACCATATATTTT. Its translation: CASSFSEGNTIYF.

The chain has TRBV7-9 and TRBJ2-1, with D uncertain. Trimming cost V 11 bases and J 0 bases, with 11 bases left between them. The CDR3 is made up of 13 amino acids. Germline V lookup: CDR1 SEHNR, CDR2 FQNEAQ (reference sequence). CDR3 amino acids: CAGRRPSYNEQFF. The CDR3 DNA is TGTGCCGGCCGTAGACCCTCCTACAATGAGCAGTTCTTC.